This T cell receptor beta chain was captured by sequencing in a study of TIL therapy for anti-PD-1-resistant metastatic lung cancer. Study-wide background: Tumors had a median PD-L1 proportion score of 5% to 6.5%. Whole-study results and caveats: After infusion, TIL clonotypes partly replaced peripheral T cells and declined over months.

As for this clone: No antigen is known for it.

The CDR3 runs 16 residues. The ends were cut back, 2 bases at V and 4 bases at J, with 14 bases in the middle. The germline CDR1 and CDR2 sequences are MNHEY and SMNVEV (reference sequence). Time point given: pre-treatment sample, taken before nivolumab and TIL therapy. The immunoSEQ assay was v3. Sequencing depth was around 1.9 million read pairs for survey level, roughly 4.5-6 million for deep. Sequencing was performed with immunoSEQ multiplex PCR; in TCRdb, only in-frame clones are kept and a portion is missing. The data hold more than 45,000 clones, with around 87% observed a single time. The sequence came from a person between 30 and 79 years old with non-small cell lung cancer. This chain links TRBV27 with TRBJ2-2, with D perhaps TRBD2 (6 bases). The material sequenced was blood, taken at baseline. Written as DNA, the CDR3 is TGTGCCAGCAGTTTACGGTTGGGGGGTGGCACCGGGGAGCTGTTTTTT. Translating it yields CASSLRLGGGTGELFF.